Listed here are 25 T cell receptor beta chains from one sample, sequenced in a study of blood T cell repertoires in COVID-19. Measured with immunoSEQ multiplex PCR; TCRdb has only the in-frame clones, and not every one. The profile shows about 90,000 clones, 75% to 85% of them singletons. The sample consisted of peripheral blood. The source of these receptors is an older woman with acute or convalescent COVID-19.

The chain is built from TRBV12-3 or TRBV12-4 and TRBJ2-7; D perhaps matches TRBD2 (6 bases). CDR3 length: 13 residues. The V end was cut by 6 bases, the J end by 4 bases, with 13 bases between. This chain's CDR3 is CASSSTGRYEQYF. CDR3 sequence (DNA): TGTGCCAGCAGCTCTACGGGGAGGTACGAGCAGTACTTC.

This chain uses TRBV7-3 with TRBJ2-3; 9 positions agree with TRBD1. CDR3 size: 15 residues. Germline V gene sequence: CDR1 SGHTA, CDR2 FQGTGA. V lost 5 bases, J lost 4 bases, and 7 bases stayed unmatched. The CDR3 nucleotides are TGTGCCAGCAGCCTCGGGACAGGGTGGGCAGATACGCAGTATTTT. Translation: CASSLGTGWADTQYF.

The CDR3 sequence: CASSPLAGGTGSYNEQFF. CDR3 coding DNA: TGTGCCAGCTCACCTCTAGCGGGGGGTACCGGCTCCTACAATGAGCAGTTCTTC. This chain connects TRBV18 to TRBJ2-1, with 11 bases matching TRBD2. Trimming removed 3 bases from V and 0 bases from J; junction bases left unmatched: 7. The CDR3 sequence is 18 residues long. Germline CDR1 reads KGHSH; CDR2 reads LQKENI.

The chain links TRBV6-5 to TRBJ2-2, with a tentative D call TRBD2 (6 bases). CDR1 is MNHEY, CDR2 SVGAGI, per germline. The V end was cut by 2 bases, the J end by 1 base, with 11 bases between. The CDR3 contains 16 residues. CDR3: CASSYGAGKNTGELFF. The CDR3 coding sequence is TGTGCCAGCAGTTACGGGGCGGGAAAGAACACCGGGGAGCTGTTTTTT.

This chain connects TRBV11-2 to TRBJ2-5, with 7 nucleotides matching TRBD1. CDR1 and CDR2 (germline): SGHAT, FQNNGV. V shed 6 bases and J 4 bases; nucleotides not matched to a gene: 5. The CDR3 contains 13 residues. CDR3 residues: CASRTQGRETQYF. The CDR3 DNA sequence: TGTGCCAGCAGGACACAGGGGCGAGAGACCCAGTACTTC. Full variable domain (missing parts from reference TRBV11-2 and TRBJ2-5): EAGVAQSPRYKIIEKRQSVAFWCNPISGHATLYWYQQILGQGPKLLIQFQNNGVVDDSQLPKDRFSAERLKGVDSTLKIQPAKLEDSAVYLCASRTQGRETQYFGPGTRLLVL.

The chain combines TRBV20-1 with TRBJ1-3, with D hard to call. With 3 bases removed from V and 1 base from J, the gap between germline ends came to 10 bases. Germline values: CDR1 DFQATT, CDR2 SNEGSKA (reference sequence). This CDR3 region has 14 residues. The CDR3 bases are TGCAGTGCTAGTGCCCCCGGGTCTGGAAACACCATATATTTT. This codes for CSASAPGSGNTIYF.

This chain connects TRBV19 to TRBJ1-2; 9 bases are shared with TRBD1. This CDR3 spans 13 amino acids. CDR1 and CDR2 (germline): LNHDA, SQIVND (reference sequence). The V gene end was trimmed by 10 bases and the J gene end by 0 bases; junction bases not matched to a gene: 3. CDR3 nucleotide sequence: TGTGCCACCCGGGACAGGGCTAACTATGGCTACACCTTC. Protein product: CATRDRANYGYTF.

The chain couples TRBV5-4 to TRBJ2-7, with D unresolved. This CDR3 has 14 residues. Trimming stripped 2 bases from V and 0 bases from J, with 9 bases between. Germline CDR1 is SGHNT and CDR2 is YYREEE (reference sequence). CDR3 protein: CASSLSGTSYEQYF. The CDR3 DNA reads as TGTGCCAGCAGCTTATCAGGCACCTCCTACGAGCAGTACTTC.

This rearrangement joins TRBV27 to TRBJ2-3; 12 positions agree with TRBD2. The CDR3 contains 16 residues. V was pared by 5 bases and J by 2 bases, with 5 bases of the junction left unmatched. The germline CDR1 and CDR2 sequences are MNHEY and SMNVEV (reference sequence). Here the CDR3 reads CASSPLAGGNTDTQYF. CDR3 nucleotide sequence: TGTGCCAGCAGTCCCCTAGCGGGGGGGAACACAGATACGCAGTATTTT.

V is TRBV18 and J is TRBJ2-7; 11 bases fit TRBD2. The CDR3 totals 15 residues. From germline, CDR1 is KGHSH and CDR2 LQKENI. V lost 1 base to trimming and J lost 6 bases; unmatched junction nucleotides: 5. CDR3 bases: TGTGCCAGCTCACCACTGGGACTAGCGGAAGGCGAGCAGTACTTC. Protein product: CASSPLGLAEGEQYF.

CDR3 residues: CASSIQSSTDTQYF. The CDR3 DNA reads as TGTGCCAGTAGTATCCAGTCTAGCACAGATACGCAGTATTTT. This sequence joins TRBV19 and TRBJ2-3; D is unresolved. The CDR3 has 14 amino acids. Trimming stripped 3 bases from V and 0 bases from J, with 7 bases between. Germline CDR1 and CDR2: LNHDA and SQIVND (reference sequence).

CDR3 nucleotides: TGCGCCAGCAGCTTAGGGACAGGGTACACAGATACGCAGTATTTT. Its translation: CASSLGTGYTDTQYF. V is TRBV5-1 and J is TRBJ2-3; 9 bases line up with TRBD1. This CDR3 has 15 residues. V dropped 2 bases and J dropped 2; count of bases not matched to a gene: 3. The germline V gene has CDR1 SGHRS and CDR2 YFSETQ.

The chain couples TRBV5-8 to TRBJ2-2; 8 nucleotides line up with TRBD2. This CDR3 is built from 14 residues. Germline V gene data show CDR1 as SGHTS and CDR2 as YDEGEE. V dropped 0 bases and J dropped 6; count of bases not matched to a gene: 1. The CDR3 region is CASSLGLAPGELFF. The CDR3 coding sequence is TGTGCCAGCAGCTTGGGACTAGCGCCCGGGGAGCTGTTTTTT.

This rearrangement joins TRBV12-1 to TRBJ2-7; the table assigns TRBD1, which was not confirmed against the DNA. TRBV12-1 is a pseudogene segment. There are 13 residues in the CDR3. CDR3: CASSSPGLNEQYF. The CDR3 DNA is TGTGCCAGCAGCTCTCCAGGTCTCAACGAGCAGTACTTC.

This chain connects TRBV25-1 to TRBJ1-5; no firm D call. Trimming pared 4 bases from V and 1 base from J, leaving 8 bases between. The CDR3 is made up of 14 amino acids. Germline V gene lookup returns CDR1 MGHDK and CDR2 SYGVNS. The CDR3 here is CASSVPGSNQPQHF. CDR3 nucleotide sequence: TGTGCCAGCAGTGTACCCGGGAGCAATCAGCCCCAGCATTTT. Full variable domain (outside the CDR3, taken from reference TRBV25-1 and TRBJ1-5): EADIYQTPRYLVIGTGKKITLECSQTMGHDKMYWYQQDPGMELHLIHYSYGVNSTEKGDLSSESTVSRIRTEHFPLTLESARPSHTSQYLCASSVPGSNQPQHFGDGTRLSIL.

The genes are TRBV27 and TRBJ2-3, with TRBD2 matching over 7 bases. Germline CDR1 MNHEY, CDR2 SMNVEV (reference sequence). V lost 3 bases to trimming and J lost 0 bases; unmatched junction nucleotides: 0. The CDR3 contains 14 residues. CDR3 amino acids: CASSFGGSTDTQYF. In DNA form, the CDR3 reads TGTGCCAGCAGTTTCGGGGGGAGCACAGATACGCAGTATTTT.

This clone has a handful of counts. The V and J genes are TRBV4-3 and TRBJ1-1; D is uncertain. The V gene's germline CDR1 is LGHNA and CDR2 YSLEER. V was trimmed by 4 bases and J by 1 base, leaving 10 bases between them. This CDR3 has 14 amino acids. CDR3 DNA sequence: TGCGCCAGCAGCCGACAAGGCTCGAACACTGAAGCTTTCTTT. Translating gives CASSRQGSNTEAFF.

This chain uses TRBV7-9 with TRBJ2-1; D ambiguous. V was pared by 5 bases and J by 6 bases, with 11 bases between. Germline values: CDR1 SEHNR, CDR2 FQNEAQ (reference sequence). The CDR3 has 13 amino acids. The CDR3 spells CASSLDSRNEQFF. The CDR3 region has the DNA TGTGCCAGCAGCCTTGACTCCCGCAATGAGCAGTTCTTC.

The rearrangement uses TRBV19 and TRBJ1-2; no clear D. The CDR3 is 12 amino acids. Germline V gene data show CDR1 as LNHDA and CDR2 as SQIVND (reference sequence). Trimming took 8 bases from V and 3 from J, leaving 10 bases between them. The CDR3 loop is CASAGFDYGYTF. The CDR3, as DNA: TGTGCCAGTGCGGGCTTTGACTATGGCTACACCTTC.

J is TRBJ1-5 and V is TRBV28; perhaps TRBD1 as D (6 bases). This CDR3 comprises 13 residues. CDR1 and CDR2 from the germline V gene are MDHEN and SYDVKM. V gave up 7 bases and J gave up 2 bases, with 9 bases separating them. CDR3 sequence: CASTYRGNQPQHF. The CDR3 DNA follows: TGTGCCAGCACGTACAGGGGCAATCAGCCCCAGCATTTT. Together with reference TRBV28 and TRBJ1-5, the CDR3 gives the full variable domain: DVKVTQSSRYLVKRTGEKVFLECVQDMDHENMFWYRQDPGLGLRLIYFSYDVKMKEKGDIPEGYSVSREKKERFSLILESASTNQTSMYLCASTYRGNQPQHFGDGTRLSIL.

The chain joins TRBV29-1 to TRBJ1-4; 10 bases match TRBD1. Germline V gene sequence: CDR1 SQVTM, CDR2 ANQGSEA. The CDR3 sequence is 13 residues long. The V and J ends lost 4 bases and 10 bases, in that order; junction bases with no gene match: 6. This CDR3 reads CSVAGTGVGKLFF. The CDR3 DNA reads TGCAGCGTTGCAGGGACAGGGGTGGGAAAACTGTTTTTT. The full variable domain, its missing parts supplied by reference TRBV29-1 and TRBJ1-4, is SAVISQKPSRDICQRGTSLTIQCQVDSQVTMMFWYRQQPGQSLTLIATANQGSEATYESGFVIDKFPISRPNLTFSTLTVSNMSPEDSSIYLCSVAGTGVGKLFFGSGTQLSVL.

This clone turned up a few times. This chain connects TRBV11-2 to TRBJ2-7; possibly TRBD1 for D (6 bases). Germline CDR1 and CDR2: SGHAT and FQNNGV. This CDR3 has 14 residues. The V gene lost 4 bases and the J gene lost 3 bases, with 13 bases spanning the gap. This chain's CDR3 is CASSWTGHNYEQYF. The CDR3 DNA follows: TGTGCCAGCAGCTGGACGGGACACAACTACGAGCAGTACTTC.

This chain joins TRBV3-1 (or the pseudogene TRBV3-2) and TRBJ1-6, with D uncertain. The V end lost 1 base, the J end lost 11 bases, and 15 bases lay between the germline ends. Per germline, CDR1 LGHDT and CDR2 YNNKEL (reference sequence). The CDR3 is 15 residues long. CDR3 amino acids: CASSQVATGSAPLHF. In DNA form, the CDR3 reads TGTGCCAGCAGCCAAGTAGCTACGGGGTCTGCACCCCTCCACTTT.

The chain has TRBV7-2 and TRBJ1-2; D gene ambiguous. CDR3 length: 15 amino acids. CDR1 SGHTA and CDR2 FQGNSA come from the germline V gene. The germline V and J ends were trimmed by 2 bases and 4 bases, with 14 bases remaining between them. As DNA, the CDR3 is TGTGCCAGCAGCTTATCCCACCGTGAGGTCTATGGCTACACCTTC. This codes for CASSLSHREVYGYTF.

The chain recombines TRBV2 with TRBJ2-7; a weak D match, TRBD1 (5 bases). With 6 bases removed from V and 0 bases from J, the gap between germline ends came to 15 bases. Germline lookup yields CDR1 SNHLY and CDR2 FYNNEI. The CDR3 extends over 15 amino acids. CDR3 nucleotide sequence: TGTGCCAGCAGGGGGCCGGGCCCAAGCTCCTACGAGCAGTACTTC. Its protein is CASRGPGPSSYEQYF. The full variable domain, with the rest looked up from reference TRBV2 and TRBJ2-7, is EPEVTQTPSHQVTQMGQEVILRCVPISNHLYFYWYRQILGQKVEFLVSFYNNEISEKSEIFDDQFSVERPDGSNFTLKIRSTKLEDSAMYFCASRGPGPSSYEQYFGPGTRLTVT.